The 23 T cell receptor beta chains given below trace back to one sample, sequenced in a study of blood T cells in healthy people across ages. With a J-beta primer mix and a sample-barcoded 5' primer, a second PCR ran roughly 6 to 11 cycles. TCRdb itself ran the 5' RACE reads through MiXCR, one entry per CDR3 protein. The sample holds roughly 1.5 million distinct CDR3 sequences, 42% seen once. The sequenced sample consisted of blood. Receptors originate from a woman aged 18-30 years in good health.

To note about this clonotype: At one of its ends the junction is not consistent with the germline gene, which may arise from a read error. The V call is TRBV7-2, the J call TRBJ2-3, with D unresolved. The CDR3 extends over 12 amino acids. Germline CDR1 is SGHTA and CDR2 is FQGNSA. The CDR3 spells CVSTPNGRTQYF. DNA of the CDR3: TGTGTCAGCACCCCGAATGGGCGTACGCAGTATTTT.

The table lists this clonotype with a few counts. The chain is built from TRBV9 and TRBJ2-3; D is perhaps TRBD2 (5 bases). The CDR3 is 16 residues long. Germline V CDR1 and CDR2: SGDLS, YYNGEE. The V gene lost 0 bases and the J gene lost 1 base, with 12 bases spanning the gap. The CDR3 reads CASSVEAARGTDTQYF. CDR3 nucleotides: TGTGCCAGCAGCGTAGAGGCAGCGAGGGGCACAGATACGCAGTATTTT.

This clonotype has only a few counts. CDR3 coding DNA: TGTGCCAGCAGAGGGGTACAGGGCTACAATGAGCAGTTCTTC. This encodes CASRGVQGYNEQFF. The gene calls are TRBV2 and TRBJ2-1; weak D call: TRBD1 (6 bases). The V gene lost 6 bases and the J gene lost 3 bases, with 12 bases spanning the gap. CDR3 length: 14 amino acids. The germline gives CDR1 SNHLY, CDR2 FYNNEI.

The V and J genes are TRBV6-2 or TRBV6-3 and TRBJ1-1, with a possible D match to TRBD1 (5 bases). V lost 6 bases to trimming and J lost 5 bases, with 10 bases between them. Germline V gene lookup returns CDR1 MNHEY and CDR2 SVGEGT. CDR3 length: 12 residues. CDR3 sequence reads: CASRVGETEAFF. In nucleotides, the CDR3 is TGTGCCAGCAGGGTGGGGGAGACTGAAGCTTTCTTT.

The J gene is TRBJ2-7, the V gene TRBV27; D gene ambiguous. Germline V gene sequence: CDR1 MNHEY, CDR2 SMNVEV (reference sequence). This CDR3 is built from 16 residues. V shed 7 bases and J shed 7 bases, with 26 bases lying between them. In nucleotides, the CDR3 is TGTGCCAGCACCGCACCCGTTGGGGTGGGTAAGGTTGAGCAGTACTTC. Translated, it gives CASTAPVGVGKVEQYF.

The genes are TRBV6-6 and TRBJ2-4; no definite D call. Looked up from germline, CDR1 is MNHNY and CDR2 is SVGAGI (reference sequence). Trimming took off 3 bases at V and 4 bases at J, with 7 bases between the two ends. This CDR3 spans 13 amino acids. The CDR3, as DNA: TGTGCCAGCAGTTATCCTTCAAAAAACATTCAGTACTTC. It translates to CASSYPSKNIQYF.

This clonotype occurred many times. J is TRBJ2-7 and V is TRBV20-1; D call uncertain. V gave up 3 bases and J gave up 6 bases, with 24 bases separating them. Germline CDR1 is DFQATT and CDR2 is SNEGSKA (reference sequence). The CDR3 sequence is 16 residues long. CDR3 sequence: CSASTTGRGSPAEQYF. CDR3 bases: TGCAGTGCTAGTACCACCGGTCGTGGTTCCCCTGCCGAGCAGTACTTC.

The V and J genes are TRBV7-2 and TRBJ2-3, with 11 bases lining up with TRBD2. The V and J ends lost 1 base and 6 bases, in that order; junction bases with no gene match: 9. Germline assignment: CDR1 SGHTA and CDR2 FQGNSA. The CDR3 is 17 amino acids. CDR3: CASSLDYSSGRRDTQYF. CDR3 nucleotides: TGTGCCAGCAGCTTAGATTACTCTAGCGGGAGGCGCGATACGCAGTATTTT.

With regard to this clonotype: The DNA is left out, because the CDR3 cannot be placed on it with certainty; the CDR3 is given as TCRdb lists it. The chain recombines TRBV7-9 with TRBJ1-1. With termini counted, the CDR3 has 13 amino acids. Per germline, CDR1 SEHNR and CDR2 FQNEAQ (reference sequence). CDR3 sequence: CASSFSLDTEAFF.

V usage is TRBV7-8 and J usage is TRBJ1-6, with 7 bases identical to TRBD1. The CDR3 contains 16 residues. The V segment lost 8 bases and the J segment 3 bases; nucleotides outside the gene matches: 10. Germline V gene data show CDR1 as SGHVS and CDR2 as FQNEAQ. For the CDR3, the DNA is TGTGCCAGCGCAAAACTACAGGGGAACTATAATTCACCCCTCCACTTT. Protein sequence: CASAKLQGNYNSPLHF. The full variable domain, rest sourced from reference TRBV7-8 and TRBJ1-6, is GAGVSQSPRYKVAKRGQDVALRCDPISGHVSLFWYQQALGQGPEFLTYFQNEAQLDKSGLPSDRFFAERPEGSVSTLKIQRTQQEDSAVYLCASAKLQGNYNSPLHFGNGTRLTVT.

V is TRBV9 and J is TRBJ2-1; no clear D gene. Looked up from germline, CDR1 is SGDLS and CDR2 is YYNGEE. The CDR3 length is 16 residues. V lost 1 base and J lost 0, with 11 bases in between. Written as DNA, the CDR3 is TGTGCCAGCAGCGTAAACCCGATGGGCTCCTACAATGAGCAGTTCTTC. Its translation is CASSVNPMGSYNEQFF.

Turning to this clonotype: At one of its ends the junction is not consistent with the germline gene, which may arise from a read error. The chain combines TRBV3-1 with TRBJ1-2, with TRBD1 as a possible D gene (5 bases). Germline V gives CDR1 LGHDT, CDR2 YNNKEL (reference sequence). This CDR3 is built from 14 residues. The CDR3 sequence: CASSHRVLPGGCTF. CDR3 in DNA: TGTGCCAGCAGCCACAGGGTCCTGCCCGGCGGCTGCACCTTC.

This chain joins TRBV7-9 and TRBJ1-1; D remains ambiguous. Germline CDR1 is SEHNR and CDR2 is FQNEAQ (reference sequence). Trimming cost V 3 bases and J 6 bases, with 11 bases left between them. The CDR3 loop spans 13 amino acids. The CDR3 sequence: CASSLVQFPEAFF. As DNA, the CDR3 is TGTGCCAGCAGCTTGGTACAGTTCCCTGAAGCTTTCTTT.

This clonotype was counted between two and nine times. This sequence joins TRBV10-3 and TRBJ2-6; no firm D call. Per germline, CDR1 ENHRY and CDR2 SYGVKD. The CDR3 has 14 residues. Trimming cost V 6 bases and J 4 bases, with 10 bases left between them. The CDR3 protein is CAIRTGDGANVLTF. The CDR3 DNA sequence: TGTGCCATCAGAACGGGCGACGGGGCCAACGTCCTGACTTTC.

This clonotype was found a few times. This chain links TRBV4-3 with TRBJ2-7, with 8 bases lining up with TRBD1. The V gene's germline CDR1 is LGHNA and CDR2 YSLEER. V lost 3 bases and J lost 3; bases outside the gene matches: 7. This CDR3 comprises 15 residues. For the CDR3, the DNA is TGCGCCAGCAGCCAGTCCGACAGGGGCCTCTACGAGCAGTACTTC. It codes for CASSQSDRGLYEQYF.

V usage is TRBV6-1 and J usage is TRBJ2-1; TRBD2 agrees at 7 bases. Germline V gene sequence: CDR1 MNHNS, CDR2 SASEGT. Trimming cost V 4 bases and J 0 bases; bases outside gene matches: 6. The CDR3 totals 16 residues. The CDR3 sequence: CASSGLAVSSYNEQFF. For the CDR3, the DNA is TGTGCCAGCAGTGGACTAGCTGTTAGCTCCTACAATGAGCAGTTCTTC.

In its sample, this clonotype was seen a few times. V and J are TRBV4-3 and TRBJ2-3; 11 bases fit TRBD2. There are 17 residues in the CDR3. In germline, CDR1 is LGHNA, CDR2 YSLEER. With V trimmed by 4 bases and J by 2 bases, 8 bases remained unmatched. The CDR3 nucleotides are TGCGCCAGCAGCCGAGAAGGACTAGCGGGTTACACAGATACGCAGTATTTT. It translates to CASSREGLAGYTDTQYF.

The J gene is TRBJ2-7, the V gene TRBV11-2, with 7 bases matching TRBD1. The junction had 4 bases not matched to a gene; V was cut back by 1 base and J by 7 bases. CDR1 and CDR2 (germline): SGHAT, FQNNGV. The CDR3 spans 13 residues. The CDR3 spells CASSLVGTVEQYF. Here the CDR3 DNA reads TGTGCCAGCAGCTTAGTGGGGACAGTGGAGCAGTACTTC. Complete variable domain (other parts from reference TRBV11-2 and TRBJ2-7): EAGVAQSPRYKIIEKRQSVAFWCNPISGHATLYWYQQILGQGPKLLIQFQNNGVVDDSQLPKDRFSAERLKGVDSTLKIQPAKLEDSAVYLCASSLVGTVEQYFGPGTRLTVT.

This clonotype appeared a few times. The V call is TRBV5-4, the J call TRBJ2-1, with TRBD2 identical over 11 bases. Trimming at V came to 5 bases and at J to 7 bases, leaving 14 bases not matched to a gene. Germline values: CDR1 SGHNT, CDR2 YYREEE (reference sequence). The CDR3 loop spans 17 amino acids. DNA of the CDR3: TGTGCCAGCAGGTCATGGATTAGCGGGGGGGCCGGTAATGAGCAGTTCTTC. It specifies CASRSWISGGAGNEQFF. Full variable domain (outside the CDR3, taken from reference TRBV5-4 and TRBJ2-1): ETGVTQSPTHLIKTRGQQVTLRCSSQSGHNTVSWYQQALGQGPQFIFQYYREEENGRGNFPPRFSGLQFPNYSSELNVNALELDDSALYLCASRSWISGGAGNEQFFGPGTRLTVL.

This rearrangement joins TRBV7-2 to TRBJ1-1, with D unresolved. Germline CDR1 SGHTA, CDR2 FQGNSA. V gave up 5 bases and J gave up 4 bases, with 17 bases separating them. The CDR3 extends over 15 amino acids. This CDR3 reads CASSHLTWLGTEAFF. In DNA, the CDR3 is TGTGCCAGCAGCCATCTCACCTGGCTCGGCACTGAAGCTTTCTTT.

The rearrangement uses TRBV12-3 or TRBV12-4 and TRBJ1-1, with TRBD1 matching over 7 bases. Unmatched junction bases numbered 13, after V lost 6 bases and J lost 3 bases. The CDR3 is 16 residues long. The CDR3 region is CASSITGAGSHTEAFF. The CDR3 bases are TGTGCCAGCAGCATTACAGGGGCGGGGTCGCACACTGAAGCTTTCTTT.

V is TRBV3-1 and J is TRBJ2-3; 7 bases are a match to TRBD2. This CDR3 region has 17 residues. V dropped 5 bases and J dropped 5; count of bases not matched to a gene: 16. Germline-derived CDR1 and CDR2 are LGHDT and YNNKEL (reference sequence). The DNA for the CDR3 is TGTGCCAGCAGCATCCTTCCCGGTGGCGGGGGAATAGATACGCAGTATTTT. Protein: CASSILPGGGGIDTQYF.

The rearrangement links TRBV4-3 to TRBJ2-1; tentative D call: TRBD2 (5 bases). The J call may be mistaken, given a closer DNA end match to TRBJ2-7. This CDR3 contains 17 residues. Germline CDR1 is LGHNA and CDR2 is YSLEER. The CDR3 spells CASSQDPPGSSYNEQYF. The CDR3, as DNA: TGCGCCAGCAGCCAAGACCCGCCGGGAAGCTCCTACAATGAGCAGTACTTC.